The 24 T cell receptor beta chains presented below share a single source sample, sequenced in a study of cytomegalovirus exposure and HLA in healthy donors. Amplification used 60 Vbeta primers and 13 Jbeta primers. This table comes from immunoSEQ multiplex PCR, and its TCRdb copy is limited to in-frame clones, with some not included. Among around 200,000 clones listed, around 75% were seen once. The material sequenced was PBMCs. All receptors derive from a male donor in good health and CMV-seronegative.

V and J are TRBV6-5 and TRBJ1-3, with D possibly matching TRBD1 (5 bases). Germline lookup yields CDR1 MNHEY and CDR2 SVGAGI. V was shortened by 7 bases and J by 4 bases, with 11 bases between the two germline ends. The length of the CDR3 is 13 residues. CDR3 DNA: TGTGCCAGCACCCCCTCAGGGGGAAACACCATATATTTT. This encodes CASTPSGGNTIYF.

This clone was seen a handful of times. The chain carries TRBV27 and TRBJ2-1; 11 positions agree with TRBD2. The V and J ends lost 6 bases and 6 bases, in that order; junction bases with no gene match: 1. The CDR3 loop spans 13 amino acids. From germline, CDR1 is MNHEY and CDR2 SMNVEV (reference sequence). The CDR3 DNA reads TGTGCCAGCAGACTAGCGGGAGCCAATGAGCAGTTCTTC. Its translation is CASRLAGANEQFF.

A few counts support this clone. V usage is TRBV6-5 and J usage is TRBJ1-2; TRBD1 aligns across 7 bases. The CDR3 is 14 residues long. With 5 bases clipped from V and 3 bases from J, the junction kept 6 bases outside the gene matches. Germline CDR1 is MNHEY and CDR2 is SVGAGI. This chain's CDR3 is CASSTGERYYGYTF. In nucleotides, the CDR3 is TGTGCCAGCAGTACAGGGGAGAGGTACTATGGCTACACCTTC.

This clone occurred once. V is TRBV2 and J is TRBJ2-7; tentative D call: TRBD2 (6 bases). V shed 5 bases and J shed 4 bases, with 18 bases lying between them. The germline CDR1 and CDR2 sequences are SNHLY and FYNNEI. The length of the CDR3 is 15 residues. This CDR3 reads CASSPWPGESYEQYF. The CDR3 DNA follows: TGTGCCAGCAGTCCATGGCCGGGGGAATCTTACGAGCAGTACTTC. Full variable domain (outside the CDR3, taken from reference TRBV2 and TRBJ2-7): EPEVTQTPSHQVTQMGQEVILRCVPISNHLYFYWYRQILGQKVEFLVSFYNNEISEKSEIFDDQFSVERPDGSNFTLKIRSTKLEDSAMYFCASSPWPGESYEQYFGPGTRLTVT.

The chain carries TRBV6-5 and TRBJ2-6; no firm D call. CDR3 size: 15 residues. V lost 6 bases, J lost 4 bases, and 13 bases lay in between. CDR1 is MNHEY, CDR2 SVGAGI, per germline. The CDR3 sequence: CASRSLGSGANVLTF. CDR3 sequence (DNA): TGTGCCAGCAGATCCCTAGGATCCGGGGCCAACGTCCTGACTTTC.

The CDR3 sequence: CASSPPTGFLIRPLHF. The CDR3 DNA reads TGTGCCAGCTCACCACCGACAGGGTTTTTGATACGGCCCCTCCACTTT. The rearrangement joins TRBV18 to TRBJ1-6, with 7 bases aligning to TRBD1. V lost 0 bases and J lost 13; bases outside the gene matches: 12. Germline CDR1 KGHSH, CDR2 LQKENI. CDR3 length: 16 amino acids.

The J gene is TRBJ1-5, the V gene TRBV30; maybe TRBD1 (5 bases). V dropped 5 bases and J dropped 3 bases, with 11 bases sitting between them. The germline CDR1 and CDR2 sequences are GTSNPN and SVGIG (reference sequence). The CDR3 loop spans 13 amino acids. CDR3 in amino acids: CAWGLDTNQPQHF. CDR3 nucleotides: TGTGCCTGGGGTCTGGACACCAATCAGCCCCAGCATTTT.

The chain carries TRBV11-2 and TRBJ1-4; D possibly corresponds to TRBD1 (5 bases). Trimming removed 5 bases at V and 0 bases at J, with 10 bases between. This CDR3 has 15 residues. The germline gives CDR1 SGHAT, CDR2 FQNNGV. The CDR3 loop is CASSPGQATNEKLFF. Here the CDR3 DNA reads TGTGCCAGCAGCCCAGGACAAGCAACTAATGAAAAACTGTTTTTT.

The chain uses TRBV28 and TRBJ2-1, with 7 bases matching TRBD2. The CDR3 loop spans 16 amino acids. Germline CDR1 MDHEN, CDR2 SYDVKM. Unmatched junction bases numbered 4, after V lost 2 bases and J lost 0 bases. The CDR3 nucleotides are TGTGCCAGCAGTTTAATCAGCGGGGTCTCCTACAATGAGCAGTTCTTC. This sequence encodes CASSLISGVSYNEQFF.

The chain is built from TRBV29-1 and TRBJ1-5; D is undetermined. The germline CDR1 and CDR2 sequences are SQVTM and ANQGSEA. V dropped 5 bases and J dropped 9 bases, with 17 bases sitting between them. The CDR3 covers 13 residues. The DNA for the CDR3 is TGCAGCGTTCTGATGGGGAGTCGGGGGCCCCAGCATTTT. Residues: CSVLMGSRGPQHF.

This clone appeared a single time. The chain is built from TRBV30 and TRBJ2-5; 9 bases agree with TRBD2. This CDR3 comprises 14 residues. CDR1 GTSNPN and CDR2 SVGIG come from the germline V gene (reference sequence). Trimming at V came to 3 bases and at J to 1 base, leaving 3 bases not matched to a gene. The CDR3 nucleotides read TGTGCCTGGAGCAGCGGGAGGACCCAAGAGACCCAGTACTTC. It is translated as CAWSSGRTQETQYF.

V and J are TRBV7-6 and TRBJ2-2, with no clear D. The CDR3 is 12 residues long. Germline V CDR1 and CDR2: SGHVS, FNYEAQ. Trimming removed 6 bases from V and 2 bases from J, with 4 bases in between. The CDR3 DNA reads TGTGCCAGCAGTACAAACACCGGGGAGCTGTTTTTT. Amino acids: CASSTNTGELFF.

The chain has TRBV6-6 and TRBJ2-3, with 12 bases aligning to TRBD2. Germline V CDR1 and CDR2: MNHNY, SVGAGI (reference sequence). Trimming removed 5 bases from V and 6 bases from J; junction bases left unmatched: 6. This CDR3 spans 15 amino acids. The CDR3 reads CASSPSGGAYDTQYF. The CDR3 DNA reads TGTGCCAGCAGTCCTAGCGGGGGGGCTTACGATACGCAGTATTTT.

The chain has TRBV27 and TRBJ2-7, with TRBD1 identical over 10 bases. V gave up 6 bases and J gave up 3 bases; unmatched junction bases: 2. The CDR3 contains 13 residues. The germline CDR1 and CDR2 sequences are MNHEY and SMNVEV (reference sequence). The CDR3 nucleotides are TGTGCCAGCAGACGGACAGGGGGCTACGAGCAGTACTTC. Amino acid sequence: CASRRTGGYEQYF.

This clone was counted a single time. The gene calls are TRBV7-9 and TRBJ2-1; 13 positions match TRBD2. The V segment lost 5 bases and the J segment 1 base; nucleotides outside the gene matches: 8. Germline-derived CDR1 and CDR2 are SEHNR and FQNEAQ (reference sequence). The CDR3 totals 18 residues. The CDR3, as DNA: TGTGCCAGCAGCGCCGGGACTAGCGGGATCGGGTCCTACAATGAGCAGTTCTTC. It specifies CASSAGTSGIGSYNEQFF.

The rearrangement links TRBV11-2 to TRBJ1-2; TRBD1 might be the D (5 bases). The CDR3 covers 13 residues. Germline CDR1 is SGHAT and CDR2 is FQNNGV. Deletions cut 3 bases from V and 5 bases from J, with 10 bases between. CDR3 bases: TGTGCCAGCAGCTTCGGGGGAGAGTATGGCTACACCTTC. Protein: CASSFGGEYGYTF. Full variable domain (rest looked up from reference TRBV11-2 and TRBJ1-2): EAGVAQSPRYKIIEKRQSVAFWCNPISGHATLYWYQQILGQGPKLLIQFQNNGVVDDSQLPKDRFSAERLKGVDSTLKIQPAKLEDSAVYLCASSFGGEYGYTFGSGTRLTVV.

This clone was picked up a small number of times. J is TRBJ1-1 and V is TRBV6-5; 8 bases line up with TRBD1. J lost 5 bases, V lost 2 bases, and 7 bases had no gene match. CDR1 MNHEY and CDR2 SVGAGI come from the germline V gene. The CDR3 consists of 15 residues. In DNA, the CDR3 is TGTGCCAGCAGTTACCGAGGACAGGGAGGGACTGAAGCTTTCTTT. It yields the protein CASSYRGQGGTEAFF.

The CDR3 loop reads CAWSTGDYGYTF. CDR3 DNA: TGTGCCTGGAGTACAGGGGACTATGGCTACACCTTC. The chain carries TRBV30 and TRBJ1-2; TRBD1 agrees at 7 bases. The CDR3 extends over 12 amino acids. CDR1 and CDR2 (germline): GTSNPN, SVGIG (reference sequence). V shed 2 bases, J shed 3 bases, and the junction held 0 bases outside the gene matches. The variable domain in full, completed from reference TRBV30 and TRBJ1-2, reads SQTIHQWPATLVQPVGSPLSLECTVEGTSNPNLYWYRQAAGRGLQLLFYSVGIGQISSEVPQNLSASRPQDRQFILSSKKLLLSDSGFYLCAWSTGDYGYTFGSGTRLTVV.

This chain links TRBV4-3 with TRBJ1-5; possibly TRBD1 for D (5 bases). V lost 1 base to trimming and J lost 9 bases, with 13 bases between them. The germline V gene has CDR1 LGHNA and CDR2 YSLEER. The length of the CDR3 is 14 residues. DNA of the CDR3: TGCGCCAGCAGCCAAGGCGGGGGATCTGGGCCCCAGCATTTT. It yields the protein CASSQGGGSGPQHF.

A single count supports this clone. The gene calls are TRBV7-2 and TRBJ2-7, with D possibly matching TRBD2 (6 bases). Germline V gene data show CDR1 as SGHTA and CDR2 as FQGNSA. V gave up 5 bases and J gave up 1 base, with 12 bases separating them. This CDR3 spans 14 amino acids. CDR3: CASSNRLGSYEQYF. The CDR3, as DNA: TGTGCCAGCAGCAATCGACTAGGATCCTACGAGCAGTACTTC.

This chain connects TRBV6-5 to TRBJ2-3, with 12 bases fitting TRBD2. V lost 7 bases to trimming and J lost 8 bases; unmatched junction nucleotides: 10. The CDR3 loop spans 15 amino acids. Germline CDR1 is MNHEY and CDR2 is SVGAGI. The CDR3 protein is CASTTTSGSVVTQYF. DNA of the CDR3: TGTGCCAGCACCACGACTAGCGGGAGTGTAGTTACGCAGTATTTT.

The chain carries TRBV28 and TRBJ1-1; D remains unclear. There are 12 residues in the CDR3. V was pared by 6 bases and J by 6 bases, with 11 bases between. CDR1 is MDHEN, CDR2 SYDVKM, per germline. Here the CDR3 reads CASRGKRAEAFF. The CDR3 DNA follows: TGTGCCAGCAGGGGGAAGCGGGCTGAAGCTTTCTTT.

The J gene is TRBJ2-3, the V gene TRBV5-1, with 7 bases identical to TRBD2. Germline V gene lookup returns CDR1 SGHRS and CDR2 YFSETQ. The junction had 13 bases not matched to a gene; V was cut back by 4 bases and J by 5 bases. This CDR3 is built from 16 residues. CDR3: CASSNPSGTEVDTQYF. CDR3 DNA sequence: TGCGCCAGCAGCAACCCAAGCGGGACCGAGGTAGATACGCAGTATTTT.

The chain couples TRBV5-1 to TRBJ1-1, with 7 bases aligning to TRBD1. V was clipped by 6 bases and J by 8 bases; unmatched bases: 13. Germline lookup yields CDR1 SGHRS and CDR2 YFSETQ. The CDR3 has 14 residues. The CDR3 loop reads CASTTGTEGGEAFF. The CDR3 nucleotides read TGCGCCAGCACCACCGGGACAGAGGGGGGAGAAGCTTTCTTT.